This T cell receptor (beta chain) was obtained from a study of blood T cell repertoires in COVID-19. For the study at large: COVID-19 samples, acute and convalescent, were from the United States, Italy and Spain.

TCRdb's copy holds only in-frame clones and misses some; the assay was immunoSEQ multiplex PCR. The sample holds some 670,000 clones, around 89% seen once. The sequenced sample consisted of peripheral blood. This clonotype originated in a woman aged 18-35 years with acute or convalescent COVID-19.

The chain's CDR3 is CASSTWQGAQPNTGELFF. Written as DNA, the CDR3 is TGTGCCAGCAGCACCTGGCAGGGGGCCCAACCGAACACCGGGGAGCTGTTTTTT. The rearrangement joins TRBV11-3 to TRBJ2-2; 8 nucleotides line up with TRBD1. The V gene end was trimmed by 5 bases and the J gene end by 0 bases; junction bases not matched to a gene: 11. Per germline, CDR1 SGHNT and CDR2 YENEEA. This CDR3 is built from 18 residues.